This T cell receptor beta chain was identified during a study of OX40 agonist ivuxolimab in advanced cancers. Background on the study: Intravenous ivuxolimab was administered to patients every 2 weeks at 0.01 to 10 mg/kg. With a range of 23 to 79, age averaged about 58 years, and about 82% were male. Regarding the study as a whole: CD8+ T cells were the subset that, on average, had more expanded clones than CD4+. Clonal expansion from baseline to week 6 occurred in both CD4+ and CD8+ T cells.

The data were produced by immunoSEQ multiplex PCR, yet TCRdb's version contains in-frame clones alone and is incomplete. The sample lists tens of thousands of clones; roughly 82% were seen once. This clone appeared a single time. What it recognizes is unknown. V gave up 0 bases and J gave up 3 bases, with 9 bases separating them. The CDR3 runs 15 residues. The germline V gene encodes CDR1 SGHTA and CDR2 FQGTGA. The sample consisted of CD4+ or CD8+ T cells sorted from blood, taken in a trial of the OX40 agonist ivuxolimab. The V call is TRBV7-3, the J call TRBJ1-5; D not certain. The receptor comes from an adult with an advanced solid tumor such as melanoma, head and neck, liver or kidney cancer. Here the CDR3 DNA reads TGTGCCAGCAGCTTAACGAAAGGGCCCAATCAGCCCCAGCATTTT. Translation gives CASSLTKGPNQPQHF.